The entry that follows covers one T cell receptor beta chain sequence. The authors' processing: Estimation of nucleated cell counts was performed using reference gene primer amplification. Using immunoSEQ multiplex PCR, the repertoire was profiled, and TCRdb retains in-frame clones only, with some absent. From that table come the V and J calls and clone size; the DNA was used to work out D and trimming. Found here are 70,000 to 95,000 clones, about 89% of them singletons; the top ten hold approximately 15%. The data are from a study of blood T cell repertoires in COVID-19. Background on the study: Researchers got acute and convalescent COVID-19 samples from the United States, Italy and Spain. The cDNA or gDNA used as material had been derived from T cells, B-cell-depleted T cells, or PBMCs.

The clonotype originates from a man between 65 and 85 years old with active or convalescent COVID-19. Sequencing used peripheral blood.

The CDR3 DNA reads as TGTGCCAGCAGCTTAGGGAGGGGCGGAAACACTGAAGCTTTCTTT. Residues: CASSLGRGGNTEAFF. The V and J genes are TRBV11-3 and TRBJ1-1; D possibly corresponds to TRBD1 (5 bases). V dropped 1 base and J dropped 2 bases, with 11 bases sitting between them. CDR1 is SGHNT and CDR2 is YENEEA in the germline V gene. The CDR3 is 15 amino acids.